The 28 T cell receptor beta chains presented below share a single source sample, sequenced in a study of blood T cells in healthy people across ages. A second PCR, run for about 6 to 11 cycles, used a sample-barcoded 5' primer plus a J-beta primer mix. TCRdb reprocessed the 5' RACE reads with MiXCR, giving one entry per CDR3 protein. Here the sample spans around 1,900,000 distinct CDR3 sequences, about 39% being singletons. Sequenced input: blood. Receptors originate from a human donor in good health.

Only one count was recorded for this clonotype. The chain carries TRBV7-2 and TRBJ1-1; 8 bases match TRBD1. With V trimmed by 5 bases and J by 6 bases, 11 bases remained unmatched. The CDR3 covers 15 residues. Germline-derived CDR1 and CDR2 are SGHTA and FQGNSA. The CDR3 DNA follows: TGTGCCAGCAGCCCAAGGACAGGGAAGAGCGCTGAAGCTTTCTTT. Its protein is CASSPRTGKSAEAFF.

The rearrangement uses TRBV6-5 and TRBJ1-2; weak D call: TRBD1 (5 bases). The CDR3 is made up of 11 amino acids. Trimming took 2 bases from V and 10 from J, leaving 8 bases between them. The germline V gene encodes CDR1 MNHEY and CDR2 SVGAGI. The CDR3, as DNA: TGTGCCAGCAGTTACGGCAGGGCCTACACCTTC. This sequence encodes CASSYGRAYTF.

The chain uses TRBV6-5 and TRBJ2-1; D unresolved. CDR1 and CDR2 from the germline V gene are MNHEY and SVGAGI. Trimming cost V 6 bases and J 5 bases, with 11 bases left between them. The CDR3 covers 13 residues. CDR3: CASRVDTNNEQFF. As DNA, the CDR3 is TGTGCCAGCAGGGTAGACACGAACAATGAGCAGTTCTTC.

The genes are TRBV12-3 or TRBV12-4 and TRBJ2-3, with 7 bases that match TRBD1. V shed 1 base and J 0 bases; nucleotides not matched to a gene: 4. The CDR3 has 16 residues. CDR3 nucleotides: TGTGCCAGCAGTTTAGGGCCGACAGGGAGCACAGATACGCAGTATTTT. Amino acids: CASSLGPTGSTDTQYF.

The rearrangement links TRBV7-2 to TRBJ1-1, with D maybe TRBD1 (5 bases). Trimming pared 7 bases from V and 1 base from J, leaving 25 bases between. The CDR3 runs 18 residues. Germline V gene lookup returns CDR1 SGHTA and CDR2 FQGNSA. The CDR3: CASNRHMQGVSSNTEAFF. In DNA, the CDR3 is TGTGCCAGCAACCGACATATGCAGGGAGTGTCATCGAACACTGAAGCTTTCTTT.

The gene calls are TRBV30 and TRBJ1-2, with D unresolved. V lost 0 bases and J lost 4, with 12 bases in between. The CDR3 is 14 amino acids. Germline V gives CDR1 GTSNPN, CDR2 SVGIG (reference sequence). CDR3 sequence reads: CAWSVRPGTYGYTF. The CDR3 DNA is TGTGCCTGGAGTGTACGGCCAGGTACCTATGGCTACACCTTC.

This clonotype appeared a few times. The chain recombines TRBV7-6 with TRBJ2-3; 7 bases map to TRBD1. V lost 5 bases to trimming and J lost 6 bases; unmatched junction nucleotides: 8. Per germline, CDR1 SGHVS and CDR2 FNYEAQ. The CDR3 covers 14 residues. In DNA form, the CDR3 reads TGTGCCAGCAGCCGGGACAGTTTTTGGGATACGCAGTATTTT. Translating gives CASSRDSFWDTQYF.

The chain joins TRBV7-2 to TRBJ2-1, with 7 bases matching TRBD1. CDR3 length equals 17 residues. J lost 3 bases, V lost 4 bases, and 12 bases had no gene match. The germline gives CDR1 SGHTA, CDR2 FQGNSA. CDR3 sequence (DNA): TGTGCCAGCAGCTGGGACAGTTTTCCCCTTATCTACAATGAGCAGTTCTTC. Its protein product is CASSWDSFPLIYNEQFF.

The chain recombines TRBV4-1 with TRBJ2-3; D tentatively fits TRBD1 or TRBD2 (5 bases each). Germline CDR1 MGHRA, CDR2 YSYEKL. The CDR3 consists of 16 residues. With 1 base removed from V and 4 bases from J, the gap between germline ends came to 15 bases. CDR3 DNA sequence: TGCGCCAGCAGCCAAGGAAGGGCAGTGGGGGCAGATACGCAGTATTTT. It codes for CASSQGRAVGADTQYF.

The DNA of the CDR3 is TGCGCCAGCAGCTCCAGACAGGAGACGGGGGAGCAGTACTTC. Translating it yields CASSSRQETGEQYF. The J gene is TRBJ2-7, the V gene TRBV5-1; tentative D call: TRBD1 (6 bases). CDR3 size: 14 residues. The germline CDR1 and CDR2 sequences are SGHRS and YFSETQ. Trimming took off 3 bases at V and 7 bases at J, with 17 bases between the two ends.

This clonotype was counted between two and nine times. The chain employs TRBV20-1 and TRBJ2-7; D is perhaps TRBD1 (5 bases). V was trimmed by 6 bases and J by 2 bases, leaving 17 bases between them. Germline CDR1 reads DFQATT; CDR2 reads SNEGSKA (reference sequence). The CDR3 is 14 residues long. CDR3 loop: CSATNQGRTYEQYF. As DNA, the CDR3 is TGCAGTGCGACAAACCAGGGTAGGACCTACGAGCAGTACTTC.

V and J are TRBV29-1 and TRBJ1-1; D not certain. This CDR3 contains 13 residues. Trimming removed 3 bases at V and 0 bases at J, with 8 bases between. The germline V gene encodes CDR1 SQVTM and CDR2 ANQGSEA. DNA of the CDR3: TGCAGCGTTGAGAGCGAAATGAACACTGAAGCTTTCTTT. Protein product: CSVESEMNTEAFF.

The chain employs TRBV5-1 and TRBJ2-3; 9 bases are shared with TRBD2. V shed 0 bases, J shed 4 bases, and the junction held 12 bases outside the gene matches. The germline CDR1 and CDR2 sequences are SGHRS and YFSETQ. The CDR3 loop spans 18 amino acids. The CDR3: CASSLEGTSGGTADTQYF. Written as DNA, the CDR3 is TGCGCCAGCAGCTTGGAAGGGACGAGCGGGGGGACCGCAGATACGCAGTATTTT.

This sequence joins TRBV6-1 and TRBJ1-5; no reliable D call. Trimming took off 4 bases at V and 6 bases at J, with 10 bases between the two ends. Germline V gene sequence: CDR1 MNHNS, CDR2 SASEGT. CDR3 length equals 13 residues. CDR3 DNA: TGTGCCAGCAGTGCGATAAGCGGTCAGCCCCAGCATTTT. Translation: CASSAISGQPQHF.

This chain joins TRBV28 and TRBJ2-7, with a weak D call TRBD2 (6 bases). CDR1 and CDR2 from the germline V gene are MDHEN and SYDVKM. This CDR3 is 15 amino acids long. V was shortened by 2 bases and J by 1 base, with 12 bases between the two germline ends. The CDR3, as DNA: TGTGCCAGCAGTTTACGGTGGGGGGAGTCCTACGAGCAGTACTTC. Its protein product is CASSLRWGESYEQYF.

A few counts support this clonotype. The J gene is TRBJ2-3, the V gene TRBV6-1, with 7 bases fitting TRBD2. Germline-derived CDR1 and CDR2 are MNHNS and SASEGT. The CDR3 runs 16 residues. Trimming cost V 2 bases and J 2 bases; bases outside gene matches: 7. The CDR3 bases are TGTGCCAGCAGTGAACGGGGACTAAAGAACACAGATACGCAGTATTTT. The encoded protein is CASSERGLKNTDTQYF.

This clonotype was seen a handful of times. The chain links TRBV2 to TRBJ2-7; no firm D call. Germline CDR1 is SNHLY and CDR2 is FYNNEI. The CDR3 sequence is 14 residues long. V lost 3 bases and J 2 bases, leaving 11 bases between the germline ends. The CDR3 reads CASSDAGVAYEQYF. The CDR3 DNA sequence: TGTGCCAGCAGTGATGCTGGGGTCGCCTACGAGCAGTACTTC.

This clonotype was recorded a few times. The chain has TRBV7-9 and TRBJ2-5; 7 nucleotides align to TRBD1. The CDR3 has 14 residues. CDR1 is SEHNR and CDR2 is FQNEAQ in the germline V gene (reference sequence). Trimming cost V 6 bases and J 2 bases; bases outside gene matches: 6. In DNA form, the CDR3 reads TGTGCCAGCAGAAACAGGGGTCAACAAGAGACCCAGTACTTC. Translated: CASRNRGQQETQYF.

The gene calls are TRBV9 and TRBJ1-2; D gene ambiguous. Germline V gives CDR1 SGDLS, CDR2 YYNGEE. The V end lost 3 bases, the J end lost 6 bases, and 18 bases lay between the germline ends. The CDR3 contains 15 residues. CDR3 amino acids: CASSGPEGGSDGYTF. The DNA of the CDR3 is TGTGCCAGCAGCGGACCCGAAGGTGGAAGTGATGGCTACACCTTC.

V and J are TRBV7-2 and TRBJ1-2; D is uncertain. The CDR3 length is 15 residues. V dropped 3 bases and J dropped 4 bases, with 15 bases sitting between them. The germline V gene has CDR1 SGHTA and CDR2 FQGNSA. The CDR3 sequence is CASSFRPGKPYGYTF. In nucleotides, the CDR3 is TGTGCCAGCAGCTTTAGGCCCGGTAAACCCTATGGCTACACCTTC.

Details on this clonotype: The junction differs from germline at one of its ends, possibly a read error. The J gene is TRBJ2-1, the V gene TRBV20-1, with 10 nucleotides matching TRBD2. The CDR3 extends over 17 amino acids. Germline CDR1 is DFQATT and CDR2 is SNEGSKA (reference sequence). The CDR3 coding sequence is TGCAGTGCTAGCCTAGCGGGGGCCGCGGGTTCCTACAATGGGCAGTTCTTC. Translated: CSASLAGAAGSYNGQFF.

The V gene is TRBV20-1, the J gene TRBJ1-2; 8 nucleotides line up with TRBD1. The CDR3 spans 13 residues. Germline values: CDR1 DFQATT, CDR2 SNEGSKA (reference sequence). The ends lost 4 bases at V and 5 bases at J; junction bases unmatched: 6. The CDR3 sequence is CSATGTGDYGYTF. For the CDR3, the DNA is TGCAGTGCTACAGGGACAGGCGATTATGGCTACACCTTC.

This clonotype was seen only a few times. CDR3: CASSQGRSGIHEQFF. The CDR3 DNA sequence: TGCGCCAGCAGCCAAGGAAGGTCGGGAATACATGAGCAGTTCTTC. This rearrangement joins TRBV4-3 to TRBJ2-1; D possibly corresponds to TRBD2 (5 bases). The CDR3 extends over 15 amino acids. V was trimmed by 1 base and J by 8 bases, leaving 15 bases between them. Germline-derived CDR1 and CDR2 are LGHNA and YSLEER.

This chain joins TRBV12-5 and TRBJ1-1; the D is unclear. The germline V and J ends were trimmed by 3 bases and 0 bases, with 2 bases remaining between them. CDR1 LGHNT and CDR2 FRNRAP come from the germline V gene. This CDR3 contains 12 residues. The CDR3 DNA is TGTGCTAGTGGTTTCATGAACACTGAAGCTTTCTTT. Encoded protein: CASGFMNTEAFF.

With regard to this clonotype: Germline and junction disagree at one end, which may indicate a read error. The chain joins TRBV12-3 or TRBV12-4 to TRBJ2-1; 8 bases fit TRBD2. This CDR3 is 14 amino acids long. CDR3 protein: CASNGGGLRNERFF. Here the CDR3 DNA reads TGTGCCAGCAACGGGGGGGGGTTGAGGAATGAGCGGTTCTTC.

Points on this clonotype: A read error may account for a junction end that differs from germline. This chain joins TRBV5-5 and TRBJ2-7, with a tentative D call TRBD2 (5 bases). Germline CDR1 SGHKS, CDR2 YYEKEE (reference sequence). This CDR3 has 15 amino acids. This CDR3 reads CASNLEVSSSYEQYF. The CDR3 nucleotides read TGTGCCAGCAACTTGGAGGTCTCAAGTTCCTACGAGCAGTACTTC. The entire variable domain, with the rest obtained from reference TRBV5-5 and TRBJ2-7, is as follows: DAGVTQSPTHLIKTRGQQVTLRCSPISGHKSVSWYQQVLGQGPQFIFQYYEKEERGRGNFPDRFSARQFPNYSSELNVNALLLGDSALYLCASNLEVSSSYEQYFGPGTRLTVT.

There are a few counts of this clonotype. The chain couples TRBV20-1 to TRBJ1-1; tentatively, D is TRBD1 (5 bases). CDR1 is DFQATT, CDR2 SNEGSKA, per germline (reference sequence). With 3 bases removed from V and 5 bases from J, the gap between germline ends came to 13 bases. CDR3 length: 13 amino acids. CDR3: CSASRYGGTEAFF. The CDR3 nucleotides read TGCAGTGCTAGTAGGTATGGGGGAACTGAAGCTTTCTTT.

This clonotype has just a few counts. The V gene is TRBV7-2, the J gene TRBJ1-2, with D perhaps TRBD1 (6 bases). The V and J ends lost 1 base and 6 bases respectively, with 12 bases between them. CDR1 and CDR2 from the germline V gene are SGHTA and FQGNSA. CDR3 length: 14 amino acids. The CDR3 bases are TGTGCCAGCAGCTTAGTCCCAGGGGTGGATGGCTACACCTTC. Translating gives CASSLVPGVDGYTF.